This T cell receptor (beta chain) was retrieved from a study of blood T cell repertoires in COVID-19. CDR1 is MNHNS and CDR2 is SASEGT in the germline V gene. The CDR3 is 15 residues long. With 5 bases clipped from V and 2 bases from J, the junction kept 4 bases outside the gene matches. TCRdb's copy holds only in-frame clones and misses some; the assay was immunoSEQ multiplex PCR. In the table there are roughly 190,000 clones, around four fifths of which are singletons. The sequenced material came from peripheral blood. This sequence originates from a woman between 65 and 79 years old with COVID-19, enrolled during active disease. This chain connects TRBV6-1 to TRBJ1-4, with 8 bases matching TRBD1. For the CDR3, the DNA is TGTGCCAGCAGTTCAAGGACAGGGACTAATGAAAAACTGTTTTTT. Amino acids: CASSSRTGTNEKLFF.